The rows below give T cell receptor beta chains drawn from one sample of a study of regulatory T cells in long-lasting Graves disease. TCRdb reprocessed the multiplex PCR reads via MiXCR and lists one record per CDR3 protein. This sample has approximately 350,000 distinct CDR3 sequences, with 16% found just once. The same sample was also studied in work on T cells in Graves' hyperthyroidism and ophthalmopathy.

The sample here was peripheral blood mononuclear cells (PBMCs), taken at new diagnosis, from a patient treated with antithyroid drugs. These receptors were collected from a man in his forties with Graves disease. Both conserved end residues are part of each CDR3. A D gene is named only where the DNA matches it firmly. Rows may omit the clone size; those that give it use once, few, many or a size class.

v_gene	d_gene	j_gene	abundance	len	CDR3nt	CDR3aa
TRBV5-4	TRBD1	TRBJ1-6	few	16	TGTGCCAGCAGCTTGGAGGAGGGGGCTTATAATTCACCCCTCCACTTT	CASSLEEGAYNSPLHF
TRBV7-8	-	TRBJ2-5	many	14	TGTGCCAGCAGCTTAATGGTCAGGGGAGAGACCCAGTACTTC	CASSLMVRGETQYF
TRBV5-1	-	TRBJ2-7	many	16	TGCGCCAGCAGCCCGAACCTCCGACATATTACCTACGAGCAGTACTTC	CASSPNLRHITYEQYF
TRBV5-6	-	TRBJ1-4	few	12	TGTGCCAGCAGCTTGGATCGTCAGGGACTGTTTTTT	CASSLDRQGLFF
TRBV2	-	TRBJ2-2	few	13	TGTGCCAGCAGTCGACCAATCCAAGGGGAGCTGTTTTTT	CASSRPIQGELFF
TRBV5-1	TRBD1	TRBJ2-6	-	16	TGCGCCAGCAGCCCGGACAGGGGAGCTGGGGCCAACGTCCTGACTTTC	CASSPDRGAGANVLTF
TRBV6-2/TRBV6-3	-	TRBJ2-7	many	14	TGTGCCAGGTACCGGACGCAGAGGACCTACGAGCAGTACTTC	CARYRTQRTYEQYF
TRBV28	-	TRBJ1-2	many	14	TGTGCCAGCAGTTTCTTAACTGGGAACTATGGCTACACCTTC	CASSFLTGNYGYTF
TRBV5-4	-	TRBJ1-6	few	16	TGTGCCAGCAGCTTAGGTGCCAGCTCCTATAATTCACCCCTCCACTTT	CASSLGASSYNSPLHF
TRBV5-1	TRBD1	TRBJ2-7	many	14	TGCGCCAGCAGCTGGGGACAGGGTCCCTACGAGCAGTACTTC	CASSWGQGPYEQYF
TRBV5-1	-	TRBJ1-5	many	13	TGCGCCAGCAGCTTGGAGCCGGATCAGCCCCAGCATTTT	CASSLEPDQPQHF
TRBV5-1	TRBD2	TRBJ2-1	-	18	TGCGCCAGCAGCTTGGGACTAGCGGGGGGGCTATTGTACAATGAGCAGTTCTTC	CASSLGLAGGLLYNEQFF
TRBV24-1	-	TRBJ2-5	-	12	TGTGCCACCAGCGGGGAGAAGGAGACCCAGTACTTC	CATSGEKETQYF
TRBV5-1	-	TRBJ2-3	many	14	TGCGCCAGCAGCTTGGGAGGAATCACAGATACGCAGTATTTT	CASSLGGITDTQYF
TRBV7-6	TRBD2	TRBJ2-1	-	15	TGTGCCAGCAGCCCATCTAGCGGGGGGGTTAATGAGCAGTTCTTC	CASSPSSGGVNEQFF
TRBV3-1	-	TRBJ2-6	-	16	TGTGCCAGCAGCCAAGTAGGAGGGACCGGGGCCAACGTCCTGACTTTC	CASSQVGGTGANVLTF
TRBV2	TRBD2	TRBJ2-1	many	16	TGTGCCAGCAAACGTCGAGCGGGGGGACTCTACAATGAGCAGTTCTTC	CASKRRAGGLYNEQFF
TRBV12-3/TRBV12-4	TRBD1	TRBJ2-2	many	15	TGTGCCAGCAGACCTGCCGGGACAGCCACCGGGGAGCTGTTTTTT	CASRPAGTATGELFF
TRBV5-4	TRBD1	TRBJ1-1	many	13	TGTGCCAGCAGCGCAGGGGGCTGGACTGAAGCTTTCTTT	CASSAGGWTEAFF
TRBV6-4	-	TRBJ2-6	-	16	TGTGCCAGCAGCCTCCTCGGGGGGCCTGGGGCCAACGTCCTGACTTTC	CASSLLGGPGANVLTF
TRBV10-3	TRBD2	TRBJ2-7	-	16	TGTGCCATCAGTGGAGGGACTAGCGGGGGGACCTACGAGCAGTACTTC	CAISGGTSGGTYEQYF
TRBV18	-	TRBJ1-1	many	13	TGTGCCAGCTCACGGGGAAAGAGCACTGAAGCTTTCTTT	CASSRGKSTEAFF
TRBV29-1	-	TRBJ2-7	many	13	TGCAGCGGAGGTTCAGGACAATCCGCCGAGCAGTACTTC	CSGGSGQSAEQYF
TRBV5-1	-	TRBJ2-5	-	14	TGCGCCAGCAGCCCTTGGACAGATTCGGAGACCCAGTACTTC	CASSPWTDSETQYF
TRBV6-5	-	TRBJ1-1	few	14	TGTGCCAGCAGTTACGGACGGGCGGACACTGAAGCTTTCTTT	CASSYGRADTEAFF
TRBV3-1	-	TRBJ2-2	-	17	TGTGCCAGCAGCCAAGGAATTTCCAGCGCAGACACCGGGGAGCTGTTTTTT	CASSQGISSADTGELFF
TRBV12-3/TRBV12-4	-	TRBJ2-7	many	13	TGTGCCAGCAGTTTTCAGGGAAACTACGAGCAGTACTTC	CASSFQGNYEQYF
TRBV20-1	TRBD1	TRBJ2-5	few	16	TGCAGTGCTAGAGTCTTCGGGACAGGGGGAGGGGAGACCCAGTACTTC	CSARVFGTGGGETQYF
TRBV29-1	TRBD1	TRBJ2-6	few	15	TGCAGCGTTGAACGGGACAGCTCTGGGGCCAACGTCCTGACTTTC	CSVERDSSGANVLTF
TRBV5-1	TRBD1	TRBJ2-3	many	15	TGCGCCAGCAGCATCGGGACAGGGAGCACAGATACGCAGTATTTT	CASSIGTGSTDTQYF
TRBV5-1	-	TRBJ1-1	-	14	TGCGCCAGCAGCTCATTGGACACGAACACTGAAGCTTTCTTT	CASSSLDTNTEAFF
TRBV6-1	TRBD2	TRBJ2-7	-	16	TGTGCCAGCAGTGCTAGACTAGCGACGAGCGACTACGAGCAGTACTTC	CASSARLATSDYEQYF
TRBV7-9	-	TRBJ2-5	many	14	TGTGCCAGCAGCATCTGGGACTCCGAGGAGACCCAGTACTTC	CASSIWDSEETQYF
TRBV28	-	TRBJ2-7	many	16	TGTGCCAGCAGTTTCGGCTGGGAAGGTACGTCCTACGAGCAGTACTTC	CASSFGWEGTSYEQYF
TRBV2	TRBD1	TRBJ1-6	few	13	TGTGCCAGCAGTGAAAACAGGGGTTCACCCCTCCACTTT	CASSENRGSPLHF
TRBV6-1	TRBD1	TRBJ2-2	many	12	TGTGCCAGCAGTACCAGGGGGTGGGAGCTGTTTTTT	CASSTRGWELFF
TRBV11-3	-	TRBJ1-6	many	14	TGTGCCAGCAGCTTGGAGTCCTATAATTCACCCCTCCACTTT	CASSLESYNSPLHF
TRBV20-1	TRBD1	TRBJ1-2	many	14	TGCAGTGCTCTCACAGGGGCCGTCAACTATGGCTACACCTTC	CSALTGAVNYGYTF
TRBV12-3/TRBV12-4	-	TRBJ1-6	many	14	TGTGCCAGCACCCGGGGACGGAATAATTCACCCCTCCACTTT	CASTRGRNNSPLHF
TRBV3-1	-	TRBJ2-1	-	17	TGTGCCAGCAGCCAATTGGTAGGGCAGCAAAGACGCAATGAGCAGTTCTTC	CASSQLVGQQRRNEQFF
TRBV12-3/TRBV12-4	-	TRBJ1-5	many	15	TGTGCCAGCAGTTTAGGGGCGGTTAGGGATCAGCCCCAGCATTTT	CASSLGAVRDQPQHF
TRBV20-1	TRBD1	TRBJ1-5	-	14	TGCAGTGCCACAGGGGGCAAAGGGAATCAGCCCCAGCATTTT	CSATGGKGNQPQHF
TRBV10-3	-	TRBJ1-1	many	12	TGTGCCATCAAGACAGCTACCACGGGAGCTTTCTTT	CAIKTATTGAFF
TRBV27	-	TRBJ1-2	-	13	TGTGCCAGCCGTTCAGCGGCGGCCTATGGCTACACCTTC	CASRSAAAYGYTF
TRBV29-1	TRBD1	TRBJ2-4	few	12	TGCAGCGCGGGACAGGGCAAAAACATTCAGTACTTC	CSAGQGKNIQYF
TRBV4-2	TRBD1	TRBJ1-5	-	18	TGTGCCAGCAGCCAGAGACCGGGACAGGGGAATAGCAATCAGCCCCAGCATTTT	CASSQRPGQGNSNQPQHF
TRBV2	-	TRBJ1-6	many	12	TGTGCCAGCAGGGGAGAGGTGCCACCCCTCCACTTT	CASRGEVPPLHF
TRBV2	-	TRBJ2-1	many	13	TGTGCCAGCAGTGTAGGGAACTACAATGAGCAGTTCTTC	CASSVGNYNEQFF
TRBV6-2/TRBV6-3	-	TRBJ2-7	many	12	TGTGCCAGCAGCTATAGCTCCTACGAGCAGTACTTC	CASSYSSYEQYF
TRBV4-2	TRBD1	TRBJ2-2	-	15	TGTGCCAGCAGCATCCGGGACAGCATCACCGGGGAGCTGTTTTTT	CASSIRDSITGELFF
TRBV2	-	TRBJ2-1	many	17	TGTGCCAGCAGTGAAGCGCTTCAGGGGGGCATTTTAAATGAGCAGTTCTTC	CASSEALQGGILNEQFF
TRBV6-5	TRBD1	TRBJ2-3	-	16	TGTGCCAGCAGTTACGCACAGGGGGTCTGGGCAGATACGCAGTATTTT	CASSYAQGVWADTQYF
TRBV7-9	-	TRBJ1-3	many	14	TGTGCCAGCAGCGAAAAACGGTCCGGAAACACCATATATTTT	CASSEKRSGNTIYF
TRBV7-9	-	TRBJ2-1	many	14	TGTGCCAGCAGCCCAGGGGAGAGCTACAATGAGCAGTTCTTC	CASSPGESYNEQFF